Only one count was recorded for the clone carrying this T cell receptor beta chain. CDR1 is SGHAT and CDR2 is FQNNGV in the germline V gene. The CDR3 has 16 residues. The V gene lost 4 bases and the J gene lost 4 bases, with 16 bases spanning the gap. This record belongs to a study of cytomegalovirus exposure and HLA in healthy donors. The PCR had 60 Vbeta and 13 Jbeta primers. Using immunoSEQ multiplex PCR, the repertoire was profiled, and TCRdb retains in-frame clones only, with some absent. The sample has 90,000 to 100,000 clones, around 77% seen once. This receptor was obtained from a female donor in good health and CMV-seronegative. Sequences were obtained from PBMCs. The gene calls are TRBV11-2 and TRBJ1-4; D unresolved. CDR3 in amino acids: CASSSRSKPLNEKLFF. As DNA, the CDR3 is TGTGCCAGCAGCTCCCGGAGCAAACCCCTTAATGAAAAACTGTTTTTT.